The 2 T cell receptor beta chains listed next were all sequenced from one sample in a study of graft-versus-host responses after intestinal transplantation. Produced via immunoSEQ multiplex PCR; TCRdb's table is partial and in-frame only. This table holds 130,000 to 150,000 clones, around 90% found once. For these TCRs, the target antigens are not known. The input for sequencing was unstimulated CD4+ T cells sorted from spleen or lymph node cells, taken before intestinal transplant. Receptors were obtained from a human donor who received an intestinal transplant.

The rearrangement links TRBV7-9 to TRBJ1-2; TRBD1 might be the D (6 bases). Per germline, CDR1 SEHNR and CDR2 FQNEAQ (reference sequence). V was pared by 4 bases and J by 7 bases, with 22 bases between. CDR3 length: 16 amino acids. Here the CDR3 reads CASSSGGQGNQVGYTF. CDR3 nucleotides: TGTGCCAGCAGCTCGGGGGGCCAGGGGAATCAGGTTGGCTACACCTTC.

The chain links TRBV6-5 to TRBJ2-6; D gene ambiguous. CDR1 and CDR2 (germline): MNHEY, SVGAGI. The V gene lost 2 bases and the J gene lost 3 bases, with 5 bases spanning the gap. The CDR3 consists of 14 residues. CDR3 DNA sequence: TGTGCCAGCAGTTACAGGGTTGGGGCCAACGTCCTGACTTTC. Protein product: CASSYRVGANVLTF.